This passage covers 17 T cell receptor beta chains from one sample sequenced in a study of regulatory T cells in long-lasting Graves disease. Time point of the sample: newly diagnosed GD, antithyroid drugs for less than 3 months. After RNA was extracted from PBMCs, the TCR library was made from it. To make TCR beta libraries, researchers used iRepertoire HTBI primers and Arm-PCR of CDR3 regions. TCRdb used MiXCR to reprocess the multiplex PCR reads, holding one entry per CDR3 protein. The top ten hold less than 15% of the sample, which has 450,000 to 600,000 distinct CDR3 sequences, roughly 16% seen once. These same data were also listed under a study on T cells in Graves' hyperthyroidism and ophthalmopathy.

This sample comprised peripheral blood mononuclear cells (PBMCs), obtained at new diagnosis, from a patient treated with antithyroid drugs. Receptor source: a man aged 35 to 55 with Graves disease.

This clonotype was picked up one time. The V and J genes are TRBV7-9 and TRBJ2-3; 9 nucleotides match TRBD1. V gave up 5 bases and J gave up 6 bases; unmatched junction bases: 9. Looked up from germline, CDR1 is SEHNR and CDR2 is FQNEAQ (reference sequence). The CDR3 contains 15 residues. The CDR3 is CASSPNRGHSDTQYF. CDR3 in DNA: TGTGCCAGCAGCCCTAACAGGGGGCATTCTGATACGCAGTATTTT. The full variable domain, completed using reference TRBV7-9 and TRBJ2-3, is DTGVSQNPRHKITKRGQNVTFRCDPISEHNRLYWYRQTLGQGPEFLTYFQNEAQLEKSRLLSDRFSAERPKGSFSTLEIQRTEQGDSAMYLCASSPNRGHSDTQYFGPGTRLTVL.

This clonotype was found many times. The CDR3 DNA reads as TGTGCCAGCAGTTACTCGTCGGGGTTGGGGGAGCAGTACTTC. Amino acids: CASSYSSGLGEQYF. The chain links TRBV6-5 to TRBJ2-7; TRBD2 might be the D (5 bases). Trimming stripped 0 bases from V and 7 bases from J, with 13 bases between. CDR1 and CDR2 (germline): MNHEY, SVGAGI. The CDR3 contains 14 residues.

This clonotype was seen just once. A single base is all that separates this from a far larger clone, so a read error is likely. The chain joins TRBV5-1 to TRBJ2-1, with a weak D call TRBD1 (6 bases). Germline CDR1 reads SGHRS; CDR2 reads YFSETQ. This CDR3 is built from 15 residues. CDR3: CASSPRQAMYNEQLF. DNA for the CDR3: TGTGCCAGCAGCCCTCGACAGGCTATGTACAATGAGCAGCTCTTC.

This clonotype has a handful of counts. This chain joins TRBV3-1 and TRBJ1-1; no clear D gene. V lost 2 bases, J lost 4 bases, and 11 bases lay in between. This CDR3 is built from 14 residues. Looked up from germline, CDR1 is LGHDT and CDR2 is YNNKEL (reference sequence). As DNA, the CDR3 is TGTGCCAGCAGCCAACCCGCCAGAGGCACTGAAGCTTTCTTT. This translates into CASSQPARGTEAFF.

This clonotype was seen only a few times. The CDR3 DNA is TGTGCCAGCAGTTACGGGGGAGCCCCCGGCGAGCAGTACTTC. It encodes CASSYGGAPGEQYF. The V call is TRBV6-2 or TRBV6-3, the J call TRBJ2-7; D is perhaps TRBD1 or TRBD2 (5 bases each). CDR1 is MNHEY, CDR2 SVGEGT, per germline. Trimming took off 2 bases at V and 6 bases at J, with 14 bases between the two ends. This CDR3 comprises 14 residues.

This clonotype was counted ten times or more. The gene calls are TRBV30 and TRBJ2-6; D call uncertain. Trimming shortened V by 4 bases and J by 3 bases, and 10 bases separated the two germline ends. Germline CDR1 is GTSNPN and CDR2 is SVGIG (reference sequence). The CDR3 loop spans 14 amino acids. The CDR3 DNA follows: TGTGCCTGGACGGCTTACGGTGGGGCCAACGTCCTGACTTTC. Encoded protein: CAWTAYGGANVLTF.

The V call is TRBV28, the J call TRBJ2-7; D gene ambiguous. CDR3 length equals 16 residues. Trimming took 5 bases from V and 0 from J, leaving 17 bases between them. The germline CDR1 and CDR2 sequences are MDHEN and SYDVKM. CDR3 in DNA: TGTGCCAGCAGTCCCTCTCCTCAGGTTCTCTCCTACGAGCAGTACTTC. This sequence encodes CASSPSPQVLSYEQYF. The entire variable domain, with the rest obtained from reference TRBV28 and TRBJ2-7, is as follows: DVKVTQSSRYLVKRTGEKVFLECVQDMDHENMFWYRQDPGLGLRLIYFSYDVKMKEKGDIPEGYSVSREKKERFSLILESASTNQTSMYLCASSPSPQVLSYEQYFGPGTRLTVT.

On this clonotype: This may be a read error: a much more frequent sequence differs by one nucleotide. The CDR3 coding sequence is TGTGCCAGCAGTGAAAAGTTAGCGGGAAGCATAGATACGCAGTATTTT. This codes for CASSEKLAGSIDTQYF. The chain employs TRBV14 and TRBJ2-3, with TRBD2 matching over 8 bases. CDR3 length equals 16 residues. Germline V gene sequence: CDR1 SGHDN, CDR2 FVKESK.

Only a few counts were recorded for this clonotype. This chain uses TRBV29-1 with TRBJ1-1; 7 bases line up with TRBD1. Germline lookup yields CDR1 SQVTM and CDR2 ANQGSEA. The CDR3 contains 14 residues. The junction had 7 bases not matched to a gene; V was cut back by 3 bases and J by 3 bases. This CDR3 reads CSVDPGGGDTEAFF. The DNA of the CDR3 is TGCAGCGTTGACCCAGGGGGGGGAGACACTGAAGCTTTCTTT.

This clonotype was observed a handful of times. The chain has TRBV7-9 and TRBJ2-7, with 12 nucleotides matching TRBD2. Trimming cost V 5 bases and J 4 bases; bases outside gene matches: 9. This CDR3 has 16 residues. Germline V gene data show CDR1 as SEHNR and CDR2 as FQNEAQ (reference sequence). The CDR3 is CASSARLAGAIYEQYF. The DNA for the CDR3 is TGTGCCAGCAGCGCCCGACTAGCGGGAGCCATATACGAGCAGTACTTC. The full variable domain, with the rest looked up from reference TRBV7-9 and TRBJ2-7, is DTGVSQNPRHKITKRGQNVTFRCDPISEHNRLYWYRQTLGQGPEFLTYFQNEAQLEKSRLLSDRFSAERPKGSFSTLEIQRTEQGDSAMYLCASSARLAGAIYEQYFGPGTRLTVT.

This sequence joins TRBV12-3 or TRBV12-4 and TRBJ1-2; possibly TRBD1 for D (5 bases). The CDR3 consists of 15 residues. Between the trimmed V and J ends, which lost 6 bases and 4 bases, there was a span of 18 bases. As DNA, the CDR3 is TGTGCCAGCAGCCCTAAGGGGACGGGAATCTATGGCTACACCTTC. Encoded protein: CASSPKGTGIYGYTF.

This clonotype showed up just a few times. The chain uses TRBV5-6 and TRBJ2-2; D uncertain. The CDR3 runs to 14 residues. V was pared by 4 bases and J by 7 bases, with 14 bases between. Germline values: CDR1 SGHDT, CDR2 YYEEEE. CDR3 DNA sequence: TGTGCCAGCAGCCAAGTCGGGTCGGTCGGGGAGCTGTTTTTT. This translates into CASSQVGSVGELFF.

This chain connects TRBV6-1 to TRBJ1-2, with TRBD1 as a possible D gene (6 bases). Trimming took 4 bases from V and 6 from J, leaving 21 bases between them. Per germline, CDR1 MNHNS and CDR2 SASEGT. The CDR3 totals 16 residues. The CDR3 bases are TGTGCCAGCAGTGGCACCCTCGGGGGCGAATTAGATGGCTACACCTTC. It translates to CASSGTLGGELDGYTF.

This clonotype was detected ten times or more. The chain links TRBV20-1 to TRBJ1-5; 8 bases fit TRBD1. Unmatched junction bases numbered 6, after V lost 4 bases and J lost 4 bases. The CDR3 has 14 residues. From germline, CDR1 is DFQATT and CDR2 SNEGSKA (reference sequence). The CDR3 sequence is CSATRTGPNQPQHF. The CDR3, as DNA: TGCAGTGCTACAAGGACAGGGCCTAATCAGCCCCAGCATTTT.

The chain uses TRBV6-2 or TRBV6-3 and TRBJ2-4; either TRBD1 or TRBD2 may supply D (5 bases each). V was clipped by 10 bases and J by 6 bases, with 13 bases between them. There are 12 residues in the CDR3. Germline CDR1 is MNHEY and CDR2 is SVGEGT. The CDR3 region has the DNA TGTGCCACCTGGGACGGTTTAAACATTCAGTACTTC. This translates into CATWDGLNIQYF.

CDR3 bases: TGTGCCAGCAGAATTAGCGGGAAGGGGACAGATACGCAGTATTTT. Translating it yields CASRISGKGTDTQYF. The chain has TRBV12-3 or TRBV12-4 and TRBJ2-3; 8 nucleotides align to TRBD2. V lost 6 bases, J lost 3 bases, and 8 bases stayed unmatched. The CDR3 totals 15 residues.

This clonotype came up many times. The rearrangement joins TRBV10-3 to TRBJ2-5; 8 positions agree with TRBD1. This CDR3 contains 17 residues. Trimming at V came to 2 bases and at J to 4 bases, leaving 12 bases not matched to a gene. Germline V lookup: CDR1 ENHRY, CDR2 SYGVKD. CDR3 residues: CAISESLRTGKGETQYF. CDR3 nucleotide sequence: TGTGCCATCAGTGAGAGTCTTCGGACAGGGAAAGGAGAGACCCAGTACTTC.